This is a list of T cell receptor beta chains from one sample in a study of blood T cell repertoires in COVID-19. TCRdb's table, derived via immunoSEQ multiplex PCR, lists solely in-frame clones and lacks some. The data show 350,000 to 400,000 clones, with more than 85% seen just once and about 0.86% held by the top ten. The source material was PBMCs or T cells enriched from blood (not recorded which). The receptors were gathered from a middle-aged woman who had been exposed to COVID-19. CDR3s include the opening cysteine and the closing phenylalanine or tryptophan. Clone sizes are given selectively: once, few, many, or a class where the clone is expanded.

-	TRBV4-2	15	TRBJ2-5	CASSQTGTGIETQYF
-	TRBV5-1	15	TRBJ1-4	CASSIRQGGGEKLFF
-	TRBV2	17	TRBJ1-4	CASSVRAGGTTNEKLFF
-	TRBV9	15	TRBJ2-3	CASSPSGLPTDTQYF
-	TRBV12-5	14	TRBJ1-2	CASGLNRVKSGYTF
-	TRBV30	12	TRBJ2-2	CASTGEPGELFF
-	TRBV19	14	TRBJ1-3	CASSIQGTGNTIYF
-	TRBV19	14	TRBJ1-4	CASRIDRSNEKLFF
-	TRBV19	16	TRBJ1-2	CASSMMEVDRYYGYTF
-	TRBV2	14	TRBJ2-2	CASSSDTNTGELFF
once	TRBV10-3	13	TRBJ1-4	CAIGRDTNEKLFF
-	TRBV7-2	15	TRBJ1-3	CASTPFRGQGNTIYF
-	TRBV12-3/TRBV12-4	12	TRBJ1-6	CASSFSGSPLHF
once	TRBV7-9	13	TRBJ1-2	CASSLHGGVGYTF
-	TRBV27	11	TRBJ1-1	CASSLRGRAFF
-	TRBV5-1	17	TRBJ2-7	CARSLGWGGGGRDEQYF
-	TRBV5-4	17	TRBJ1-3	CASSLSLSRYSGNTIYF
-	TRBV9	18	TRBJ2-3	CASSVPTSGGHLTDTQYF
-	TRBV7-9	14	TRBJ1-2	CASSLKEGLYGYTF
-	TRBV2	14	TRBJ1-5	CASSAQGNNQPQHF
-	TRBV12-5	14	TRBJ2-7	CASGLGDSPYEQYF
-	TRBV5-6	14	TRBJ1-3	CASSPTGSGNTIYF
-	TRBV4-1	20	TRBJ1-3	CASSQFTGHRDLPSGNTIYF
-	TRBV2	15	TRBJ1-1	CASSGQGLSNTEAFF
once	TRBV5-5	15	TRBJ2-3	CASSLVGRIFDTQYF
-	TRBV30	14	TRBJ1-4	CAWRRTGGSEKLFF
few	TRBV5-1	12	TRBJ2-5	CASRNNQETQYF
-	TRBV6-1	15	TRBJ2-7	CASSEGVGTGYEQYF
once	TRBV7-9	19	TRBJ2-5	CASSLGDFGLAGGMETQYF
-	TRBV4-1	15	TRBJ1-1	CASSQEPGTNTEAFF
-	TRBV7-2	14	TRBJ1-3	CASSRHSSGNTIYF
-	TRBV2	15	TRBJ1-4	CASQRETGANEKLFF
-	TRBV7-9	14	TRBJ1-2	CASSLYSENYGYTF
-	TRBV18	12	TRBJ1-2	CASSLKLAGYTF
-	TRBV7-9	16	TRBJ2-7	CASSSFPQGASYEQYF
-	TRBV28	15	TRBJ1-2	CASSLYSMGGYGYTF
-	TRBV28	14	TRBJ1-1	CASSLPTLNTEAFF
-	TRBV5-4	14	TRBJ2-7	CASSLSSGGYEQYF
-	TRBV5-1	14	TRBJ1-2	CASRVTGSNYGYTF
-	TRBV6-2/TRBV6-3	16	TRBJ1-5	CASSYGAGKNNQPQHF
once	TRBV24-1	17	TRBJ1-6	CATSDLQGASGDSPLHF
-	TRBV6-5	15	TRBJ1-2	CASSYVAARSYGYTF
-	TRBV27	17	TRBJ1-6	CASSKDRLSSYNSPLHF
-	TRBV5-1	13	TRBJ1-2	CASSTGQGRVYTF
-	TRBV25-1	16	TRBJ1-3	CASILYPRGNGNTIYF
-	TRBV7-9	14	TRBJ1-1	CASSASTGFSEAFF
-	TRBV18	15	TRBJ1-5	CASSQGAHPNQPQHF
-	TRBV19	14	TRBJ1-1	CASTPYIMNTEAFF
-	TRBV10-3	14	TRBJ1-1	CAISDSLVVPEAFF
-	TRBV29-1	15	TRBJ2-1	CSVSSLAGVYNEQFF
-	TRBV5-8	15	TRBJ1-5	CASSSTANSNQPQHF
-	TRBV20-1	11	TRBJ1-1	CSASRGTEAFF